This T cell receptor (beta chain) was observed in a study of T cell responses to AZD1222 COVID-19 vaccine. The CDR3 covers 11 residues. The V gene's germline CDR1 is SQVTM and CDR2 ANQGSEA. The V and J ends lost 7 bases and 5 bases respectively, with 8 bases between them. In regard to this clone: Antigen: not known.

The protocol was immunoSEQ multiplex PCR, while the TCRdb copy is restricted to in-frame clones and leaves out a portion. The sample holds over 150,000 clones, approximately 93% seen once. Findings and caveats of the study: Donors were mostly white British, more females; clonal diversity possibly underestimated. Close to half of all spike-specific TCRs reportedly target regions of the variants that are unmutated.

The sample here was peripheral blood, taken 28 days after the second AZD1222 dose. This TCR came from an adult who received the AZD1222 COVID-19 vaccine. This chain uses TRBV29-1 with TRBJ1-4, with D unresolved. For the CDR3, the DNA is TGCAGCGCGCGTTTGAATGAAAAACTGTTTTTT. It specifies CSARLNEKLFF.